The 16 T cell receptor beta chains given below trace back to one sample, sequenced in a study of T-cell memory formation after mild COVID-19. A single record per CDR3 protein comes from TCRdb applying MiXCR to the 5' RACE reads. The sample contains roughly 190,000 distinct CDR3 sequences, 10% to 13% of which appear only once. The sample consisted of PBMCs or a T cell subset sorted from them (not recorded which). Receptor source: a man younger than 35 who had mild COVID-19 (a few samples of this study predate the infection). Cell type and time point are not known.

This clonotype has a handful of counts. This chain links TRBV20-1 with TRBJ2-3; maybe TRBD1 (5 bases). Germline lookup yields CDR1 DFQATT and CDR2 SNEGSKA (reference sequence). The CDR3 is 12 residues long. Trimming stripped 4 bases from V and 3 bases from J, with 8 bases between. The CDR3 region has the DNA TGCAGTGCTATCAGGGCTACAGATACGCAGTATTTT. This encodes CSAIRATDTQYF.

This clonotype was counted a single time. The genes are TRBV5-1 and TRBJ2-4, with 8 bases matching TRBD1. This CDR3 spans 14 amino acids. V shed 0 bases, J shed 7 bases, and the junction held 3 bases outside the gene matches. The V gene's germline CDR1 is SGHRS and CDR2 YFSETQ. DNA of the CDR3: TGCGCCAGCAGCTTGGACAGGGGGATGAACATTCAGTACTTC. It is translated as CASSLDRGMNIQYF.

The rearrangement links TRBV20-1 to TRBJ2-2; the D call may be TRBD1 or TRBD2 (6 bases each). The CDR3 sequence is 14 residues long. V was shortened by 2 bases and J by 6 bases, with 13 bases between the two germline ends. CDR1 and CDR2 from the germline V gene are DFQATT and SNEGSKA (reference sequence). This CDR3 is CSARPGAVAGELFF. In DNA, the CDR3 is TGCAGTGCTAGACCGGGGGCCGTTGCCGGGGAGCTGTTTTTT.

This clonotype was seen more than once but under ten times. This rearrangement joins TRBV18 to TRBJ2-4; 12 bases line up with TRBD1. J lost 1 base, V lost 3 bases, and 13 bases had no gene match. CDR1 and CDR2 (germline): KGHSH, LQKENI. The CDR3 runs 20 residues. CDR3 DNA: TGTGCCAGCTCACCCCCCGGGACAGGGGGCGAATATAGGGCCAAAAACATTCAGTACTTC. This codes for CASSPPGTGGEYRAKNIQYF.

This clonotype appeared many times. The chain links TRBV24-1 to TRBJ2-1; TRBD2 aligns across 10 bases. The germline gives CDR1 KGHDR, CDR2 SFDVKD. The CDR3 totals 20 residues. With V trimmed by 4 bases and J by 0 bases, 14 bases remained unmatched. The CDR3, as DNA: TGTGCCACCAGTGACACATCCGCTAGCGGGGGCCTAAGCTCCTACAATGAGCAGTTCTTC. This gives the protein CATSDTSASGGLSSYNEQFF.

The chain couples TRBV5-6 to TRBJ2-1; 9 bases are shared with TRBD1. Germline assignment: CDR1 SGHDT and CDR2 YYEEEE. The CDR3 extends over 14 amino acids. Trimming cost V 4 bases and J 4 bases; bases outside gene matches: 3. The CDR3 bases are TGTGCCAGCAGCGCGGACAGGGGTTACAATGAGCAGTTCTTC. This sequence encodes CASSADRGYNEQFF.

The chain employs TRBV11-1 and TRBJ1-1; D call uncertain. The CDR3 is made up of 14 amino acids. Germline V gene lookup returns CDR1 SGHAT and CDR2 FQDESV (reference sequence). V lost 2 bases to trimming and J lost 1 base, with 8 bases between them. This chain's CDR3 is CASSLKRSNTEAFF. DNA for the CDR3: TGTGCCAGCAGCTTAAAACGGTCGAACACTGAAGCTTTCTTT.

This clonotype was found a few times. This chain connects TRBV6-5 to TRBJ1-1; 7 bases map to TRBD1. CDR1 and CDR2 from the germline V gene are MNHEY and SVGAGI. CDR3 length equals 18 residues. Trimming cost V 0 bases and J 0 bases; bases outside gene matches: 10. The DNA for the CDR3 is TGTGCCAGCAGTTACTCGCCCCCAGGGGGTTCCATGAACACTGAAGCTTTCTTT. Amino acids: CASSYSPPGGSMNTEAFF.

The chain joins TRBV5-1 to TRBJ2-1, with TRBD1 matching 7 bases. The V and J ends lost 0 bases and 6 bases, in that order; junction bases with no gene match: 3. CDR1 SGHRS and CDR2 YFSETQ come from the germline V gene. This CDR3 spans 14 amino acids. CDR3 in amino acids: CASSLGTGVNEQFF. In nucleotides, the CDR3 is TGCGCCAGCAGCTTGGGGACAGGAGTCAATGAGCAGTTCTTC.

This clonotype occurred a few times. This chain joins TRBV5-6 and TRBJ2-5; D remains unclear. This CDR3 is built from 14 residues. CDR1 is SGHDT, CDR2 YYEEEE, per germline. The V end was cut by 0 bases, the J end by 5 bases, with 11 bases between. As DNA, the CDR3 is TGTGCCAGCAGCTTGGGTCTCCTCCGGGAGACCCAGTACTTC. It yields the protein CASSLGLLRETQYF.

The chain links TRBV14 to TRBJ2-1; no clear D gene. CDR1 SGHDN and CDR2 FVKESK come from the germline V gene. V lost 0 bases and J 3 bases, leaving 9 bases between the germline ends. The CDR3 loop spans 15 amino acids. In DNA form, the CDR3 reads TGTGCCAGCAGCCAAGATACGCGGATCTACAATGAGCAGTTCTTC. This sequence encodes CASSQDTRIYNEQFF.

This clonotype was detected only a few times. J is TRBJ2-7 and V is TRBV20-1, with 11 bases matching TRBD2. The CDR3 contains 12 residues. From germline, CDR1 is DFQATT and CDR2 SNEGSKA (reference sequence). The ends lost 2 bases at V and 12 bases at J; junction bases unmatched: 6. The CDR3 region is CSARIAGGFWYV. The CDR3 DNA is TGCAGTGCTAGAATAGCGGGGGGGTTTTGGTACGTC.

The chain couples TRBV7-9 to TRBJ2-5, with D unclear. The CDR3 is 12 amino acids. V lost 0 bases to trimming and J lost 5 bases, with 4 bases between them. CDR1 is SEHNR and CDR2 is FQNEAQ in the germline V gene (reference sequence). The CDR3 spells CASSLAMETQYF. CDR3 nucleotides: TGTGCCAGCAGCTTAGCGATGGAGACCCAGTACTTC.

This rearrangement joins TRBV29-1 to TRBJ1-1, with a tentative D call TRBD1 (5 bases). Germline assignment: CDR1 SQVTM and CDR2 ANQGSEA. V lost 4 bases to trimming and J lost 5 bases, with 17 bases between them. The CDR3 is 14 residues long. The CDR3 here is CSVGLGVTETEAFF. The CDR3 bases are TGCAGCGTTGGTTTAGGGGTTACCGAGACTGAAGCTTTCTTT. The complete variable domain, with remaining parts taken from reference TRBV29-1 and TRBJ1-1, reads SAVISQKPSRDICQRGTSLTIQCQVDSQVTMMFWYRQQPGQSLTLIATANQGSEATYESGFVIDKFPISRPNLTFSTLTVSNMSPEDSSIYLCSVGLGVTETEAFFGQGTRLTVV.

J is TRBJ1-2 and V is TRBV20-1; TRBD1 might be the D (6 bases). The CDR3 consists of 14 residues. Germline V lookup: CDR1 DFQATT, CDR2 SNEGSKA (reference sequence). V lost 4 bases and J lost 4, with 16 bases in between. CDR3 in DNA: TGCAGTGCTAAGCCACAGGGCTTAATCTATGGCTACACCTTC. Protein sequence: CSAKPQGLIYGYTF.

This clonotype has a handful of counts. The V and J genes are TRBV4-1 and TRBJ2-2; D tentatively reads TRBD1 or TRBD2 (7 bases each). The CDR3 totals 15 residues. CDR1 is MGHRA and CDR2 is YSYEKL in the germline V gene. With 4 bases removed from V and 4 bases from J, the gap between germline ends came to 13 bases. CDR3 DNA: TGCGCCAGCAGCCCTCCAGGGGGGGTCACCGGGGAGCTGTTTTTT. Its translation: CASSPPGGVTGELFF.